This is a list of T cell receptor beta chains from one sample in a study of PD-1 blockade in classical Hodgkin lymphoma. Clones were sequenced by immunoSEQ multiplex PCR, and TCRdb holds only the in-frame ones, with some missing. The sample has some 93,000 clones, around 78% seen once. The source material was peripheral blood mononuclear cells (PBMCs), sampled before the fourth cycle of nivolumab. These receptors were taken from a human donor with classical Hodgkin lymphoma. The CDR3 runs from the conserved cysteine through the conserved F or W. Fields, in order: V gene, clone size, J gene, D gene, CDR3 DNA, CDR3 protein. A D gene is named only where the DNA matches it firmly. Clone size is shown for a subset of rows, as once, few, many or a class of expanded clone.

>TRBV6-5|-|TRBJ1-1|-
TGTGCCAGCAGTTACGACCCACAGGGAGTCACTGAAGCTTTCTTT
CASSYDPQGVTEAFF
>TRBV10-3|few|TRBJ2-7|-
TGTGCCATCAGTGAAGCTTACGAGCAGTACTTC
CAISEAYEQYF
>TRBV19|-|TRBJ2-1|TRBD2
TGTGCCAGTATCCATCATGCTAGCGGGGATAATGAGCAGTTCTTC
CASIHHASGDNEQFF
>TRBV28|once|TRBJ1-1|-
TGTGCCAGCAGTTCCTTCCCACTAAACACTGAAGCTTTCTTT
CASSSFPLNTEAFF
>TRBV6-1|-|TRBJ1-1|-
TGTGCCAGCAGTGGAGCCTTGAACACTGAAGCTTTCTTT
CASSGALNTEAFF
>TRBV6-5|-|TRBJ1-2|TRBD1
TGTGCCAGCAGTCGGGACAGCATTGGGGGCTACACCTTC
CASSRDSIGGYTF
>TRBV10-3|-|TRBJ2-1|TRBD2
TGTGCCATCAGTGAGACTAGCGGGGGGCCTGAGCAGTTCTTC
CAISETSGGPEQFF
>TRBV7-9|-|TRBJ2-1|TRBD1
TGTGCCAGCAGCCTGGGGCAGGGGGCTCCAGGGGGGAATGAGCAGTTCTTC
CASSLGQGAPGGNEQFF
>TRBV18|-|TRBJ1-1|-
TGTGCCAGCTCACCACTGGGAATGAACACTGAAGCTTTCTTT
CASSPLGMNTEAFF
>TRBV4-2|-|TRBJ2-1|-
TGTGCCAGCAGCCAAGATGGATCCTCCTACAATGAGCAGTTCTTC
CASSQDGSSYNEQFF
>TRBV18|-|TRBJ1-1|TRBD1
TGTGCCAGCTCACCCCAGACAGGGCGGGGCACTGAAGCTTTCTTT
CASSPQTGRGTEAFF
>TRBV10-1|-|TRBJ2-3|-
TGCGCCAGCAGGGGGGGGGACAGAAGCACAGATACGCAGTATTTT
CASRGGDRSTDTQYF
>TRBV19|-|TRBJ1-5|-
TGTGCCAGTAGTATAGTAACTGCTAATCAGCCCCAGCATTTT
CASSIVTANQPQHF
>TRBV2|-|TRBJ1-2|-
TGTGCCAGCAGTGAAGCGCTTTCAGGGATCTACGGCTACACCTTC
CASSEALSGIYGYTF
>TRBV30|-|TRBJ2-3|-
TGTGCCTGGGACGATTTAGAGGCTAGCACAGATACGCAGTATTTT
CAWDDLEASTDTQYF
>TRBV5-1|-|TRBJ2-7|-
TGCGCCAGCAGCCTAGGGACGTCTGGCTACGAGCAGTACTTC
CASSLGTSGYEQYF
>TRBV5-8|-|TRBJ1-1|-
TGTGCCAGCAGCTTTCGGGGGAACACTGAAGCTTTCTTT
CASSFRGNTEAFF
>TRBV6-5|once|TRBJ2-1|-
TGTGCCAGCAGTCCCAGCGCAAGCTCCTACAATGAGCAGTTCTTC
CASSPSASSYNEQFF
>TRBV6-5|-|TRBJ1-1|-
TGTGCCAGCAGTACAATGGGGGGTATGATCCCTGAAGCTTTCTTT
CASSTMGGMIPEAFF
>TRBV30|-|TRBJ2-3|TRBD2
TGTGCCTGGAGTGCGGGACTAGCCCCAGATACGCAGTATTTT
CAWSAGLAPDTQYF
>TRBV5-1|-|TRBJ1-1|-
TGCGCCAGCAGCTTGGACGTCGGGGGGAACACTGAAGCTTTCTTT
CASSLDVGGNTEAFF
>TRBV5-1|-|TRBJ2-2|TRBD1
TGCGCCAGCAGCCTCCGGGACAGCCTGAACACCGGGGAGCTGTTTTTT
CASSLRDSLNTGELFF
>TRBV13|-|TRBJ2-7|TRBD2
TGTGCCAGCAGCCCCAGGGATGATAGCGGGCCTTACGAGCAGTACTTC
CASSPRDDSGPYEQYF
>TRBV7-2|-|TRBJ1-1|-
TGTGCCAGCAGCCCAGGGTTCTTAGAAGCTTTCTTT
CASSPGFLEAFF
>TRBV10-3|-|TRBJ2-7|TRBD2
TGTGCCATCAGCGACTACCCGGGAGGCATGGCCGAGCAGTACTTC
CAISDYPGGMAEQYF
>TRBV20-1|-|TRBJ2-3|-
TGCAGTGCTAGGCTCGGGGATACGCAGTATTTT
CSARLGDTQYF
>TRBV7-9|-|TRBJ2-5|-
TGTGCCAGCAGCTTAGCAGGCGGACTCCAAGAGACCCGGTACTTC
CASSLAGGLQETRYF
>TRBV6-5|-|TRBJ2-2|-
TGTGCCAGCAGCCCCCCAGGGGTGCACACCGGGGAGCTGTTTTTT
CASSPPGVHTGELFF
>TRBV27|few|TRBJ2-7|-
TGTGCCAGCGGCGGAGCTCTCTACGAGCAGTACTTC
CASGGALYEQYF
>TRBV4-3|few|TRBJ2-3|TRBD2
TGCGCCAGCAGCCAAGATGAAGGGGCTAGCGGTGGAGATACGCAGTATTTT
CASSQDEGASGGDTQYF
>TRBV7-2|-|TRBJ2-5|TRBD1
TGTGCCAGCAGACGGATCAGGGGGCAAGAGACCCAGTACTTC
CASRRIRGQETQYF
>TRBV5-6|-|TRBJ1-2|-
TGTGCCAGCAGCTCACCGATCTTAAACAGGGAAGCTAACTATGGCTACACCTTC
CASSSPILNREANYGYTF
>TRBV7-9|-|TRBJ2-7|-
TGTGCCAGCAGCCGTCAGCAGGGAGCCTCCTACGAGCAGTACTTC
CASSRQQGASYEQYF
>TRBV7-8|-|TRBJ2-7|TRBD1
TGTGCCAGCAGCTTCTGGGGACAGGGGGCCTCCTACGAGCAGTACTTC
CASSFWGQGASYEQYF
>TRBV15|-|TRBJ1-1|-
TGTGCCACCAGCAGAGATGGGACGGGGGTCGCTGAAGCTTTCTTT
CATSRDGTGVAEAFF
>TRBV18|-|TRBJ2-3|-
TGTGCCAGCTCACCGGCCAGTACGGATACGCAGTATTTT
CASSPASTDTQYF
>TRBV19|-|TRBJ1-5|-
TGTGCCAGTAGTATAGCGGGTGGACAGCCCCAGCATTTT
CASSIAGGQPQHF
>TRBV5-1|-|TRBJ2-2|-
TGCGCCAGCAGCCCCCTCACAGCAGAGAACACCGGGGAGCTGTTTTTT
CASSPLTAENTGELFF
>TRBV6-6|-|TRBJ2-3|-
TGTGCCAGCAGTTACCCTAGCACAGATACGCAGTATTTT
CASSYPSTDTQYF
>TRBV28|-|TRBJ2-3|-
TGTGCCAGCAGGGTAGGGGGCACAGATACGCAGTATTTT
CASRVGGTDTQYF
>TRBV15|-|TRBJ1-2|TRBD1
TGTGCCACCAGCAGGATACATCCCGGGACAGAGTATGGCTACACCTTC
CATSRIHPGTEYGYTF
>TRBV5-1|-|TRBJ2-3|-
TGCGCCAGCAGCTCGGGGCACAGCACAGATACGCAGTATTTT
CASSSGHSTDTQYF
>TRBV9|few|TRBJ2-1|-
TGTGCCAGCAGCGTCAGTAACGGGGTTGGTAGTCTGTTCTTC
CASSVSNGVGSLFF
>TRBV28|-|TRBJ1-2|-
TGTGCCAGCAGGCTCTTTGGGGGATACGGCTACACCTTC
CASRLFGGYGYTF
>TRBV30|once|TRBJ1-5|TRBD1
TGTGCCTGGAGCGGACAGGGCAATCAGCCCCAGCATTTT
CAWSGQGNQPQHF
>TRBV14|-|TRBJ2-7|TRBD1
TGTGCCAGCAGCCTGGACAGGTCCTCCTACGAGCAGTACTTC
CASSLDRSSYEQYF
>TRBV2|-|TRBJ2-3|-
TGTGCCAGCAGTGTGTCGGGTACTAGCACAGATACGCAGTATTTT
CASSVSGTSTDTQYF